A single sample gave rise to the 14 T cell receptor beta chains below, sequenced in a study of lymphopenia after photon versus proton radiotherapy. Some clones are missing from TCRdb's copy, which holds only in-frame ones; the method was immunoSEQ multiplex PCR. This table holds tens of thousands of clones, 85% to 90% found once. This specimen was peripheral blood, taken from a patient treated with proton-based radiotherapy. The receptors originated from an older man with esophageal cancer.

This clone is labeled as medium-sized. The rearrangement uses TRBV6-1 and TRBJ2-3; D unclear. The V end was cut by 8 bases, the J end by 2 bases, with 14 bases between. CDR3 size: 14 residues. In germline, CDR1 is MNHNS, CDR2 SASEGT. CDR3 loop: CASVAPAATDTQYF. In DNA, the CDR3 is TGTGCCAGCGTAGCCCCGGCAGCCACAGATACGCAGTATTTT.

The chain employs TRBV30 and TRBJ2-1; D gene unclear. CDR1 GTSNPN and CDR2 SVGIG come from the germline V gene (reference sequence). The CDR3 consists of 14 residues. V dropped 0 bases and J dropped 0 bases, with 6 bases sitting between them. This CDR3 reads CAWSVMISYNEQFF. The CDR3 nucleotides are TGTGCCTGGAGTGTTATGATCTCCTACAATGAGCAGTTCTTC. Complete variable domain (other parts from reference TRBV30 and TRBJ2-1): SQTIHQWPATLVQPVGSPLSLECTVEGTSNPNLYWYRQAAGRGLQLLFYSVGIGQISSEVPQNLSASRPQDRQFILSSKKLLLSDSGFYLCAWSVMISYNEQFFGPGTRLTVL.

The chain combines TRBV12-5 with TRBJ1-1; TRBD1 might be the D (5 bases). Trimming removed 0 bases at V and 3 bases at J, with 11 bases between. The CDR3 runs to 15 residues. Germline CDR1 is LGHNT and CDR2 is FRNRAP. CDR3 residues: CASGLVTVWDTEAFF. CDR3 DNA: TGTGCTAGTGGTTTGGTGACAGTATGGGACACTGAAGCTTTCTTT.

The CDR3 coding sequence is TGCAGCGTTGAAGATCCCGGGACAAGCGCCTACGAGCAGTACTTC. Protein: CSVEDPGTSAYEQYF. The V and J genes are TRBV29-1 and TRBJ2-7, with a tentative D call TRBD1 (6 bases). This CDR3 has 15 amino acids. The germline V and J ends were trimmed by 0 bases and 2 bases, with 14 bases remaining between them. Germline V gives CDR1 SQVTM, CDR2 ANQGSEA.

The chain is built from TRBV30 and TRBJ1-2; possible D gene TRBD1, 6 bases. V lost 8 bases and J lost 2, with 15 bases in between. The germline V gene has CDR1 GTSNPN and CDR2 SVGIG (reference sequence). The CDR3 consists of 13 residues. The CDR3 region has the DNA TGTGCCCACACACAGGGAGGGAACTATGGCTACACCTTC. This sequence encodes CAHTQGGNYGYTF. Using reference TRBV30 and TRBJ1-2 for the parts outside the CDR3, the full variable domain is SQTIHQWPATLVQPVGSPLSLECTVEGTSNPNLYWYRQAAGRGLQLLFYSVGIGQISSEVPQNLSASRPQDRQFILSSKKLLLSDSGFYLCAHTQGGNYGYTFGSGTRLTVV.

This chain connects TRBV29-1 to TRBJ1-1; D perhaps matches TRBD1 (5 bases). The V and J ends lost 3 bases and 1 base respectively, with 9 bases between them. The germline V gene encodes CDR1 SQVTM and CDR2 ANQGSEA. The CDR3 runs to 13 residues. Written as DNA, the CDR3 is TGCAGCGTTGACCAGGGCGCGAACACTGAAGCTTTCTTT. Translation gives CSVDQGANTEAFF.

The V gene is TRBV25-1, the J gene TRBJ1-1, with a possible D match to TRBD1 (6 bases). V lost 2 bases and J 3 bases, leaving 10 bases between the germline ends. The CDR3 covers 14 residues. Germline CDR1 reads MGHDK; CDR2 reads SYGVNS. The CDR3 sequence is CASSEGGLDTEAFF. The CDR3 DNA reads TGTGCCAGCAGTGAAGGGGGCCTGGACACTGAAGCTTTCTTT.

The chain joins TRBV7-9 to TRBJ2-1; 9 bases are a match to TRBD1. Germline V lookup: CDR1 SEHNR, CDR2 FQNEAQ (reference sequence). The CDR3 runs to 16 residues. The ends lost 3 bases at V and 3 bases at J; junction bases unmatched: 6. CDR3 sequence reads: CASSLFRDRDYNEQFF. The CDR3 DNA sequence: TGTGCCAGCAGCTTGTTCCGGGACAGGGACTACAATGAGCAGTTCTTC.

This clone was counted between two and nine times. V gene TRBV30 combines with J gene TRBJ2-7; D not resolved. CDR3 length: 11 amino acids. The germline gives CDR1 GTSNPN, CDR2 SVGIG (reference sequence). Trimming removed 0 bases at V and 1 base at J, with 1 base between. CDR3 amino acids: CAWSVSYEQYF. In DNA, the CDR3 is TGTGCCTGGAGTGTATCCTACGAGCAGTACTTC.

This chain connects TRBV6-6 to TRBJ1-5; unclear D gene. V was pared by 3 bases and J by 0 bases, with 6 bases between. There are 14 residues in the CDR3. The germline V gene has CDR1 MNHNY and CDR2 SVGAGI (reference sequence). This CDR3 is CASSYIPSNQPQHF. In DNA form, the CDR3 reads TGTGCCAGCAGTTATATTCCTAGCAATCAGCCCCAGCATTTT.

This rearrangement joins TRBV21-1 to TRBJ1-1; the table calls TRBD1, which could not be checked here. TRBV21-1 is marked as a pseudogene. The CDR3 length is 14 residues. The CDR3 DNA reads TGTGCCAGCAGTCTGGGGACATTAAGATCTGAAGCTTTCTTT. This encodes CASSLGTLRSEAFF.

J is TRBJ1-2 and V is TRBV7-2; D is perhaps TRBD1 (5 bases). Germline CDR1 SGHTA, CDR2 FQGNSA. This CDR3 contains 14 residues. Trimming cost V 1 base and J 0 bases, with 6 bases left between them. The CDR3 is CASSLGQSNYGYTF. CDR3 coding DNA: TGTGCCAGCAGCTTAGGACAGTCTAACTATGGCTACACCTTC. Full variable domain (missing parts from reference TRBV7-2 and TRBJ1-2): GAGVSQSPSNKVTEKGKDVELRCDPISGHTALYWYRQSLGQGLEFLIYFQGNSAPDKSGLPSDRFSAERTGGSVSTLTIQRTQQEDSAVYLCASSLGQSNYGYTFGSGTRLTVV.

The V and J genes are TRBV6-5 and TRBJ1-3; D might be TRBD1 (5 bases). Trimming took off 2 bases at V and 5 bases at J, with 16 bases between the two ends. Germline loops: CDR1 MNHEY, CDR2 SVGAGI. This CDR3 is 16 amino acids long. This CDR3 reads CASSYPINQGRNTIYF. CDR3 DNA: TGTGCCAGCAGTTACCCGATCAACCAGGGTAGAAACACCATATATTTT.

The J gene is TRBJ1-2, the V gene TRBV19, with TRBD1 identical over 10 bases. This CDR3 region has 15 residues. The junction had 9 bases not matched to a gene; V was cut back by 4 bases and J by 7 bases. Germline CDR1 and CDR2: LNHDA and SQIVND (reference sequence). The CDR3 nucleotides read TGTGCCAGTAGTACTGCCGGGACAGGGGAGTCTGGCTACACCTTC. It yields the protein CASSTAGTGESGYTF. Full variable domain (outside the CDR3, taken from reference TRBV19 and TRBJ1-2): DGGITQSPKYLFRKEGQNVTLSCEQNLNHDAMYWYRQDPGQGLRLIYYSQIVNDFQKGDIAEGYSVSREKKESFPLTVTSAQKNPTAFYLCASSTAGTGESGYTFGSGTRLTVV.